This TCR gamma chain was profiled in a study of gamma delta lymphoproliferative disorders and STAT genes. Study at large: Sequenced Tgammadelta LGLL patients had either symptomatic or indolent disease. The EuroClonality-NGS protocol was used to prepare delta libraries. Study observations and caveats: Symptomatic patients lacked Vgamma9-JgammaP and Vdelta2-Ddelta3-Jdelta1 major clones. Nearly all major patient gamma and delta clonotypes were public; only a couple of gamma clonotypes were disease-private.

The CDR3 spans 13 residues. CDR1 and CDR2 (germline): EGSNGY, YDSYNSKV. Remarks on this clone: Antigen unknown. At one of its ends the junction is not consistent with the germline gene, which may arise from a read error.

PBMCs from patients and controls supplied the genomic DNA for sequencing. TCRdb reran clone calling via CATT on the multiplex PCR reads. Of over a thousand gamma-chain clones listed, under 9.5% are singletons. The sequence was collected from a human donor with gamma-delta T-cell large granular lymphocyte leukemia. The chain has TRGV2 and TRGJP1. As TCRdb names no J gene, one was assigned here on the basis of a DNA match to germline. The source material was blood. As DNA, the CDR3 is TGTGCCACCTGGGACGGGCGTGGTAGGTTCAAGATATTT. It is translated as CATWDGRGRFKIF.